These 13 T cell receptor beta chains share one sample of origin, sequenced in a study of human T cells and chemical hapten exposure. MiXCR, run by TCRdb on the RACE reads, gives a single entry per CDR3 protein. The table includes more than 300,000 distinct CDR3 sequences, roughly 4.6% detected once. Indicated time point: pre-sensitization, week 0. Described treatment: therapeutic diphenylcyclopropenone sensitization with weekly scalp DPC. The sample consisted of whole blood, taken in connection with sensitization to the hapten diphenylcyclopropenone (DPC). The receptors derive from a woman aged 50 to 60 with alopecia areata. Some clones in this sample may be carry-over from other donors' samples.

The chain joins TRBV12-3 or TRBV12-4 to TRBJ1-5, with a weak D call TRBD1 (5 bases). The germline V and J ends were trimmed by 2 bases and 2 bases, with 7 bases remaining between them. The CDR3 sequence is 14 residues long. Here the CDR3 DNA reads TGTGCCAGCAGTTTAACAGGCCGCAATCAGCCCCAGCATTTT. This codes for CASSLTGRNQPQHF.

This clonotype was seen many times. The chain recombines TRBV28 with TRBJ2-1; 7 nucleotides agree with TRBD1. The CDR3 covers 13 residues. After removal of 6 bases from V and 5 bases from J, the junction contained 4 bases not matched to a gene. Germline V CDR1 and CDR2: MDHEN, SYDVKM. CDR3 sequence reads: CASSRTGHNEQFF. The CDR3 DNA reads as TGTGCCAGCAGCCGGACAGGACACAATGAGCAGTTCTTC. Full variable domain (remainder filled in from reference TRBV28 and TRBJ2-1): DVKVTQSSRYLVKRTGEKVFLECVQDMDHENMFWYRQDPGLGLRLIYFSYDVKMKEKGDIPEGYSVSREKKERFSLILESASTNQTSMYLCASSRTGHNEQFFGPGTRLTVL.

The sample holds many counts of this clonotype. The chain has TRBV5-6 and TRBJ2-7; D is uncertain. In germline, CDR1 is SGHDT, CDR2 YYEEEE. Trimming pared 4 bases from V and 0 bases from J, leaving 8 bases between. This CDR3 has 13 residues. The CDR3 DNA is TGTGCCAGCAGCACCGGTCGCTCCTACGAGCAGTACTTC. It is translated as CASSTGRSYEQYF.

This chain joins TRBV10-3 and TRBJ2-5, with D possibly being TRBD1 (6 bases). The ends were cut back, 4 bases at V and 4 bases at J, with 7 bases in the middle. The CDR3 totals 12 residues. CDR1 and CDR2 from the germline V gene are ENHRY and SYGVKD. CDR3 in amino acids: CAISGGPETQYF. In DNA form, the CDR3 reads TGTGCCATCAGTGGGGGGCCAGAGACCCAGTACTTC.

This rearrangement joins TRBV6-1 to TRBJ2-2; 8 nucleotides match TRBD1. Unmatched junction bases numbered 4, after V lost 6 bases and J lost 4 bases. Germline V gene data show CDR1 as MNHNS and CDR2 as SASEGT. CDR3 length equals 14 residues. The CDR3 is CASRLQGGTGELFF. The CDR3 coding sequence is TGTGCCAGCAGATTACAGGGGGGCACCGGGGAGCTGTTTTTT.

This clonotype was recorded at least ten times. The chain employs TRBV9 and TRBJ1-1; D remains ambiguous. With 0 bases removed from V and 5 bases from J, the gap between germline ends came to 8 bases. The CDR3 contains 13 residues. CDR1 and CDR2 from the germline V gene are SGDLS and YYNGEE. The CDR3 is CASSVGTGTEAFF. CDR3 coding DNA: TGTGCCAGCAGCGTAGGGACGGGAACTGAAGCTTTCTTT.

At least ten counts were recorded for this clonotype. The chain employs TRBV6-5 and TRBJ1-1; perhaps TRBD1 as D (5 bases). The CDR3 has 14 amino acids. Germline values: CDR1 MNHEY, CDR2 SVGAGI. V lost 3 bases and J 1 base, leaving 9 bases between the germline ends. The CDR3 DNA follows: TGTGCCAGCAGTTATAGACAGTCGAACACTGAAGCTTTCTTT. It translates to CASSYRQSNTEAFF.

This clonotype has only a few counts. The CDR3 loop reads CASSYTSETQYF. The CDR3 nucleotides are TGTGCCAGCAGTTACACTTCGGAGACCCAGTACTTC. This chain connects TRBV6-2 or TRBV6-3 to TRBJ2-5; D unclear. The CDR3 contains 12 residues. Germline CDR1 MNHEY, CDR2 SVGEGT. Trimming took 2 bases from V and 5 from J, leaving 6 bases between them.

There are many counts of this clonotype. The rearrangement links TRBV6-2 or TRBV6-3 to TRBJ2-3, with D perhaps assigned TRBD1 or TRBD2 (6 bases each). This CDR3 is 12 amino acids long. Germline loops: CDR1 MNHEY, CDR2 SVGEGT. Trimming took off 11 bases at V and 2 bases at J, with 11 bases between the two ends. This CDR3 is CAVEGVTDTQYF. In DNA, the CDR3 is TGTGCCGTGGAGGGGGTCACAGATACGCAGTATTTT.

The chain is built from TRBV12-3 or TRBV12-4 and TRBJ2-1, with TRBD2 matching 9 bases. This CDR3 contains 13 residues. V was clipped by 7 bases and J by 10 bases; unmatched bases: 8. In DNA form, the CDR3 reads TGTGCCAGCACCCGGACGCGGGAGGGGGAGCAGTTCTTC. This codes for CASTRTREGEQFF.

At least ten counts were recorded for this clonotype. The rearrangement joins TRBV12-3 or TRBV12-4 to TRBJ1-6; 7 bases align to TRBD1. This CDR3 spans 14 amino acids. The J segment lost 7 bases and the V segment lost 3 bases, leaving 3 bases of the junction unmatched. The CDR3 region has the DNA TGTGCCAGCAGTTTTGGGACAGACAATTCACCCCTCCACTTT. Its translation is CASSFGTDNSPLHF.

This clonotype was seen at least ten times. This rearrangement joins TRBV7-2 to TRBJ2-1; 9 nucleotides match TRBD1. Germline lookup yields CDR1 SGHTA and CDR2 FQGNSA. V trimming: 4 bases; J trimming: 1 base; junction bases outside the gene matches: 5. This CDR3 region has 16 residues. The CDR3 sequence is CASSSLGQGSYNEQFF. Written as DNA, the CDR3 is TGTGCCAGCAGCTCGCTAGGACAGGGGTCCTACAATGAGCAGTTCTTC.

This clonotype was found a few times. This rearrangement joins TRBV20-1 to TRBJ1-2; D is uncertain. Germline V gene lookup returns CDR1 DFQATT and CDR2 SNEGSKA (reference sequence). Trimming cost V 3 bases and J 2 bases, with 7 bases left between them. This CDR3 is 12 amino acids long. CDR3 in amino acids: CSASPTNYGYTF. The CDR3 region has the DNA TGCAGTGCTAGTCCGACGAACTATGGCTACACCTTC.